This T cell receptor (beta chain) was sequenced for a study of blood T cell repertoires in COVID-19. Study information: T cells, B-cell-depleted T cells, or PBMCs provided the cDNA or gDNA that served as material.

The CDR3 loop spans 15 amino acids. Germline-derived CDR1 and CDR2 are SGHAT and FQNNGV. With V trimmed by 1 base and J by 4 bases, 6 bases remained unmatched. Researchers sorted participants into cohorts using their self-reported clinical history. Cohort 3 recovered donors had two negative PCRs, clearance, or symptom resolution. Original handling: Using reference gene primer amplification, nucleated cell counts were estimated. The repertoire was sequenced with immunoSEQ multiplex PCR; TCRdb's copy has only in-frame clones and lacks some. That table gives V, J and clone size, and the DNA gave D and trimming. The table includes 250,000 or so clones, 80% to 85% detected once.

The chain joins TRBV11-2 to TRBJ1-2; TRBD1 aligns across 7 bases. The sample consisted of PBMCs or T cells enriched from blood (not recorded which). The source of this sequence is a man over 45 who had recovered from COVID-19. The CDR3 bases are TGTGCCAGCAGCTTAGTAAGGGCAGGGGGCTATGGCTACACCTTC. Amino acids: CASSLVRAGGYGYTF.